These 28 T cell receptor beta chains share one sample of origin, sequenced in a study of blood T cells in healthy people across ages. Using a J-beta primer mix together with a sample-barcoded 5' primer, a second PCR was run for roughly 6 to 12 cycles. TCRdb re-analysed the 5' RACE reads in MiXCR, keeping a single row per CDR3 protein. This repertoire shows 1.5 million to 2 million distinct CDR3 sequences, around half found once; its top ten account for around 2.1%. Sequencing used blood. The receptor set was obtained from a woman aged 40-49 years in good health.

This clonotype appeared once. The J gene is TRBJ2-1, the V gene TRBV7-2; no reliable D call. The ends were cut back, 3 bases at V and 13 bases at J, with 19 bases in the middle. Per germline, CDR1 SGHTA and CDR2 FQGNSA. This CDR3 is built from 14 residues. The CDR3 loop reads CASSLASVKETQFF. The DNA of the CDR3 is TGTGCCAGCAGCTTGGCCAGCGTCAAAGAGACCCAGTTCTTC.

This clonotype has only a few counts. The chain recombines TRBV24-1 with TRBJ2-3, with TRBD1 matching over 8 bases. Germline assignment: CDR1 KGHDR and CDR2 SFDVKD. This CDR3 region has 14 residues. V gave up 3 bases and J gave up 3 bases; unmatched junction bases: 1. The CDR3 bases are TGTGCCACCAGTGATGGACAGGGTACAGATACGCAGTATTTT. This gives the protein CATSDGQGTDTQYF.

The chain combines TRBV9 with TRBJ2-3; D may be TRBD2 (5 bases). Trimming removed 4 bases at V and 1 base at J, with 13 bases between. This CDR3 spans 15 amino acids. Germline lookup yields CDR1 SGDLS and CDR2 YYNGEE. As DNA, the CDR3 is TGTGCCAGCAGCTCCGGGGAAAGGGGCACAGATACGCAGTATTTT. Its protein is CASSSGERGTDTQYF.

This clonotype occurred many times. One end of the junction varies from germline; a read error may be responsible. CDR3 protein: CASSPDSTDTQYF. The CDR3 DNA reads as TGTGCCAGCAGCCCCGACAGCACAGATACGCAGTATTTT. V is TRBV5-1 and J is TRBJ2-3; D ambiguous. The CDR3 is 13 amino acids. Germline-derived CDR1 and CDR2 are SGHRS and YFSETQ. Based on the CDR3 plus reference TRBV5-1 and TRBJ2-3, the full variable domain is KAGVTQTPRYLIKTRGQQVTLSCSPISGHRSVSWYQQTPGQGLQFLFEYFSETQRNKGNFPGRFSGRQFSNSRSEMNVSTLELGDSALYLCASSPDSTDTQYFGPGTRLTVL.

This clonotype was picked up a small number of times. The genes are TRBV7-9 and TRBJ2-7; tentative D call: TRBD2 (5 bases). V lost 7 bases and J 6 bases, leaving 10 bases between the germline ends. CDR1 SEHNR and CDR2 FQNEAQ come from the germline V gene (reference sequence). The CDR3 contains 11 residues. The CDR3 nucleotides are TGTGCCAGCACCCGGGGTACCGAGCAGTACTTC. This codes for CASTRGTEQYF.

This clonotype has only a few counts. The V and J genes are TRBV27 and TRBJ1-2, with TRBD1 matching over 7 bases. Losses at the gene ends were 6 bases for V and 4 bases for J; bases not matched to a gene: 8. From germline, CDR1 is MNHEY and CDR2 SMNVEV (reference sequence). This CDR3 has 14 amino acids. The CDR3, as DNA: TGTGCCAGCAGGGCTGGGGGACAGAGCTATGGCTACACCTTC. Translation: CASRAGGQSYGYTF.

The J gene is TRBJ2-1, the V gene TRBV6-5; 10 nucleotides agree with TRBD2. Germline V gene lookup returns CDR1 MNHEY and CDR2 SVGAGI. The CDR3 length is 16 residues. Trimming took 1 base from V and 6 from J; bases not matched to a gene: 6. The CDR3 coding sequence is TGTGCCAGCAGTTACTTGGCTAGCGGGGGCCCCAATGAGCAGTTCTTC. Protein product: CASSYLASGGPNEQFF.

This clonotype appeared a single time. The genes are TRBV7-8 and TRBJ2-1; 10 bases are a match to TRBD2. CDR1 is SGHVS and CDR2 is FQNEAQ in the germline V gene. This CDR3 is built from 16 residues. J was trimmed by 4 bases and V by 4 bases; bases with no gene match: 7. The CDR3 sequence is CASSSSSGGFYNEQFF. CDR3 sequence (DNA): TGTGCCAGCAGCTCTTCTAGCGGGGGCTTTTACAATGAGCAGTTCTTC.

V and J are TRBV7-3 and TRBJ2-1, with D perhaps given as TRBD1 or TRBD2 (6 bases each). In germline, CDR1 is SGHTA, CDR2 FQGTGA. CDR3 length equals 15 residues. Trimming pared 5 bases from V and 4 bases from J, leaving 15 bases between. In nucleotides, the CDR3 is TGTGCCAGCAGCCATTCACGGGGGACATACAATGAGCAGTTCTTC. Its translation: CASSHSRGTYNEQFF.

The chain links TRBV27 to TRBJ2-5; perhaps TRBD2 as D (6 bases). Deletions cut 5 bases from V and 5 bases from J, with 18 bases between. The CDR3 runs to 15 residues. Germline CDR1 reads MNHEY; CDR2 reads SMNVEV (reference sequence). CDR3 DNA sequence: TGTGCCAGCAGTGTAACCGGGACTCGGACGGAGACCCAGTACTTC. This translates into CASSVTGTRTETQYF.

The chain combines TRBV28 with TRBJ2-7; TRBD1 might be the D (6 bases). The CDR3 runs to 15 residues. Germline CDR1 is MDHEN and CDR2 is SYDVKM. V was clipped by 4 bases and J by 6 bases, with 19 bases between them. The CDR3 nucleotides are TGTGCCAGCAGTTCACCCTCGAAAACAGGGAGCGAGCAGTACTTC. This codes for CASSSPSKTGSEQYF.

With respect to this clonotype: A much larger clonotype is one base distant, so this may be a read error. The chain has TRBV20-1 and TRBJ2-4; D gene ambiguous. The CDR3 extends over 12 amino acids. CDR1 and CDR2 (germline): DFQATT, SNEGSKA (reference sequence). CDR3 region: CSAREKANSQYF. The CDR3 DNA reads as TGCAGTGCTAGAGAGAAGGCAAACAGTCAGTACTTC.

The chain couples TRBV7-2 to TRBJ1-4; 8 bases are shared with TRBD1. Germline assignment: CDR1 SGHTA and CDR2 FQGNSA. The junction had 11 bases not matched to a gene; V was cut back by 1 base and J by 10 bases. This CDR3 spans 16 amino acids. The DNA for the CDR3 is TGTGCCAGCAGCTTAGTGGGTCGGACAGGGCTCGGAAAACTGTTTTTT. This sequence encodes CASSLVGRTGLGKLFF.

This clonotype appeared a few times. The genes are TRBV5-1 and TRBJ1-1, with unresolved D. CDR1 is SGHRS and CDR2 is YFSETQ in the germline V gene. This CDR3 spans 17 amino acids. V was pared by 0 bases and J by 1 base, with 16 bases between. DNA of the CDR3: TGCGCCAGCAGCTTGGAGGCCCGCGGCAGGAGGAACACTGAAGCTTTCTTT. It is translated as CASSLEARGRRNTEAFF.

With respect to this clonotype: A read error may explain this, as a much larger clone is one base away. V usage is TRBV10-3 and J usage is TRBJ2-1, with D possibly called TRBD1 or TRBD2 (5 bases each). Germline lookup yields CDR1 ENHRY and CDR2 SYGVKD. The CDR3 length is 13 residues. V was cut by 2 bases and J by 10 bases, with 12 bases left in between. CDR3 region: CAISEGTSYEQFF. The CDR3 region has the DNA TGTGCCATCAGTGAGGGGACCTCCTACGAGCAGTTCTTC.

The V call is TRBV5-1, the J call TRBJ2-5, with a tentative D call TRBD1 (6 bases). Germline V gene data show CDR1 as SGHRS and CDR2 as YFSETQ. V was trimmed by 3 bases and J by 2 bases, leaving 8 bases between them. The CDR3 extends over 13 amino acids. CDR3 in DNA: TGCGCCAGCAGCTACGACAGGCAAGAGACCCAGTACTTC. The encoded protein is CASSYDRQETQYF.

This rearrangement joins TRBV18 to TRBJ2-1; no clear D. The tail of the sequence fits TRBJ2-7 better, so the J call may be wrong. This CDR3 comprises 13 residues. CDR1 and CDR2 from the germline V gene are KGHSH and LQKENI. CDR3 loop: CASSPANYNEQYF. The DNA of the CDR3 is TGTGCCAGCTCACCCGCGAACTACAATGAGCAGTACTTC.

Remarks on this clonotype: A much larger clone differs by one base, so this may be a read error. V usage is TRBV20-1 and J usage is TRBJ1-2; D unclear. Germline V gives CDR1 DFQATT, CDR2 SNEGSKA (reference sequence). The V end lost 0 bases, the J end lost 7 bases, and 15 bases lay between the germline ends. The CDR3 spans 14 residues. The CDR3 protein is CSARDYAAACGYTF. In DNA form, the CDR3 reads TGCAGTGCTAGAGATTATGCGGCTGCCTGTGGCTACACCTTC.

The chain links TRBV20-1 to TRBJ2-1; D is unclear. This CDR3 is built from 11 residues. CDR1 is DFQATT and CDR2 is SNEGSKA in the germline V gene (reference sequence). The V and J ends lost 6 bases and 9 bases respectively, with 12 bases between them. This CDR3 is CSAPMAPEQFF. The CDR3 coding sequence is TGCAGTGCCCCTATGGCGCCTGAGCAGTTCTTC.

The chain recombines TRBV7-2 with TRBJ1-1, with D possibly being TRBD1 (5 bases). With 4 bases removed from V and 0 bases from J, the gap between germline ends came to 12 bases. Germline CDR1 SGHTA, CDR2 FQGNSA. This CDR3 has 15 amino acids. The CDR3 here is CASSSRRGVNTEAFF. CDR3 coding DNA: TGTGCCAGCAGCTCCAGACGGGGGGTGAACACTGAAGCTTTCTTT.

This clonotype was seen more than once but under ten times. The chain combines TRBV29-1 with TRBJ2-5; tentative D call: TRBD2 (6 bases). In germline, CDR1 is SQVTM, CDR2 ANQGSEA. CDR3 length: 13 amino acids. With 7 bases removed from V and 4 bases from J, the gap between germline ends came to 16 bases. DNA of the CDR3: TGCAGCGCCGATTTAGCGGTAGGAGAGACCCAGTACTTC. Its protein is CSADLAVGETQYF. Full variable domain (missing parts from reference TRBV29-1 and TRBJ2-5): SAVISQKPSRDICQRGTSLTIQCQVDSQVTMMFWYRQQPGQSLTLIATANQGSEATYESGFVIDKFPISRPNLTFSTLTVSNMSPEDSSIYLCSADLAVGETQYFGPGTRLLVL.

This clonotype was counted only a few times. The gene calls are TRBV20-1 and TRBJ2-5; the D gene could be TRBD1 or TRBD2 (6 bases each). CDR1 is DFQATT, CDR2 SNEGSKA, per germline (reference sequence). V lost 6 bases and J 0 bases, leaving 17 bases between the germline ends. This CDR3 is built from 15 residues. This CDR3 is CSASTGRSNQETQYF. The CDR3, as DNA: TGCAGTGCGTCAACAGGGAGGAGTAACCAAGAGACCCAGTACTTC.

This chain uses TRBV7-9 with TRBJ1-1; D possibly corresponds to TRBD1 (5 bases). Germline V lookup: CDR1 SEHNR, CDR2 FQNEAQ (reference sequence). V lost 6 bases, J lost 7 bases, and 24 bases lay in between. This CDR3 is 16 amino acids long. CDR3 nucleotides: TGTGCCAGCAGGGATTCGGGACGGAGTTATATTTATGAAGCTTTCTTT. Translation gives CASRDSGRSYIYEAFF.

This sequence joins TRBV20-1 and TRBJ2-5, with a possible D match to TRBD2 (5 bases). Trimming removed 3 bases at V and 4 bases at J, with 6 bases between. CDR1 and CDR2 (germline): DFQATT, SNEGSKA (reference sequence). The CDR3 is 11 amino acids. The CDR3 nucleotides are TGCAGTGCTAGTGCGGGAGAGACCCAGTACTTC. The encoded protein is CSASAGETQYF.

The gene calls are TRBV2 and TRBJ2-1; D is possibly TRBD2 (7 bases). The CDR3 spans 15 residues. Germline CDR1 SNHLY, CDR2 FYNNEI. V gave up 5 bases and J gave up 8 bases, with 19 bases separating them. CDR3: CASSRGGRGSDEQFF. As DNA, the CDR3 is TGTGCCAGCAGTAGGGGGGGGAGGGGATCGGATGAGCAGTTCTTC.

The chain uses TRBV12-3 or TRBV12-4 and TRBJ2-1; tentative D call: TRBD1 (6 bases). CDR3 length equals 15 residues. The V gene lost 1 base and the J gene lost 8 bases, with 15 bases spanning the gap. The CDR3 nucleotides read TGTGCCAGCAGTTTAGGGGGGCTACTGTACGATGAGCAGTTCTTC. Its translation: CASSLGGLLYDEQFF.

The chain employs TRBV12-3 or TRBV12-4 and TRBJ2-1, with 9 bases fitting TRBD2. The V and J ends lost 3 bases and 4 bases, in that order; junction bases with no gene match: 4. The CDR3 consists of 15 residues. CDR3 in amino acids: CASSFRLAGYNEQFF. The CDR3, as DNA: TGTGCCAGCAGTTTTAGGCTAGCGGGGTACAATGAGCAGTTCTTC.

The chain links TRBV20-1 to TRBJ1-2; D ambiguous. CDR1 is DFQATT and CDR2 is SNEGSKA in the germline V gene (reference sequence). Trimming left V 4 bases short and J 1 base short, with 19 bases between. This CDR3 is built from 16 residues. The CDR3: CSAMGGLGGFNYGYTF. The CDR3 DNA sequence: TGCAGTGCTATGGGAGGTCTGGGAGGGTTTAACTATGGCTACACCTTC.